This T cell receptor (beta chain) stems from a study of cytomegalovirus exposure and HLA in healthy donors. Study at large: Earlier sequencing of 200 million or so T cells yielded 95 million to 120 million unique TCR beta sequences.

PCR involved 60 Vbeta and 13 Jbeta primers. The protocol was immunoSEQ multiplex PCR, while the TCRdb copy is restricted to in-frame clones and leaves out a portion. The sample consists of about 130,000 clones, approximately 74% of them appearing once. General observations from the study: A link between a missense DCLRE1C variant and TCR beta V- and J-gene trimming emerged from a later analysis. Rare TCR sequences dominated, though some public TCRs recurred in many donors. Apart from CMV serostatus, no immune exposure information was available.

Comments on this clone: Antigen specificity is unknown.

The sample taken for sequencing was PBMCs. This sequence originates from a male donor in good health and CMV-seronegative.

The CDR3 sequence is CASSEREFRSGIPHSPLHF. The CDR3 DNA follows: TGTGCCAGCAGTGAAAGGGAGTTCAGGAGCGGAATACCTCATTCACCCCTCCACTTT. The chain employs TRBV6-1 and TRBJ1-6, with D uncertain. The germline V gene has CDR1 MNHNS and CDR2 SASEGT. This CDR3 spans 19 amino acids. V was cut by 2 bases and J by 8 bases, with 25 bases left in between.